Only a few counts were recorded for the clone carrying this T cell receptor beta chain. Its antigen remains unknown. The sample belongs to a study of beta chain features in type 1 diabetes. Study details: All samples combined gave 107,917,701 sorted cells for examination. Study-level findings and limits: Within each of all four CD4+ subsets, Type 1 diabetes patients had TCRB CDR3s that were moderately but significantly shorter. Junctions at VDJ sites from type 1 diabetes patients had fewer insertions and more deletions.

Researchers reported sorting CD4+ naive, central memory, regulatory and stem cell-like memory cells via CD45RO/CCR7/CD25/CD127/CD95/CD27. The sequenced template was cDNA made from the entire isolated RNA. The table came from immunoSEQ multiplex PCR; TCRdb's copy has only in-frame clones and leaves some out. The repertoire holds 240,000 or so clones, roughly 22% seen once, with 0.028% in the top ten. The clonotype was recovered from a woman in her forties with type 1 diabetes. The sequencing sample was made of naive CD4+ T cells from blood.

CDR3 sequence: CASSSRLAQETQYF. The CDR3 nucleotides are TGTGCCAGCAGCTCCCGGCTAGCGCAGGAGACCCAGTACTTC. The J gene is TRBJ2-5, the V gene TRBV7-9; D might be TRBD2 (6 bases). The V gene lost 4 bases and the J gene lost 5 bases, with 14 bases spanning the gap. The germline CDR1 and CDR2 sequences are SEHNR and FQNEAQ (reference sequence). The CDR3 is 14 residues long.